This T cell receptor beta chain comes out of a study of T cells in Graves' hyperthyroidism and ophthalmopathy. About the study: Peripheral blood was acquired at first diagnosis, ahead of any therapy whatsoever.

Germline V CDR1 and CDR2: DFQATT, SNEGSKA (reference sequence). This CDR3 spans 13 amino acids. The trim removed 5 bases at V and 7 bases at J, leaving 6 bases unmatched. The study based diagnoses on clinical symptoms, serum thyroxine and TRAb, thyroid ultrasound and orbital computed tomography. The sample holds many counts of this clonotype. Antigen unknown. Amplified TCR beta CDR3 regions derived from RNA transcripts. First-round RT-PCR targeting the TCR CDR3 was performed with the HTBI primer set. MiXCR, run by TCRdb on the multiplex PCR reads, gives a single entry per CDR3 protein. The sample includes about 360,000 distinct CDR3 sequences, roughly an eighth of them seen just once. Whole-study findings and limits: Ophthalmopathy cases were set apart from stable hyperthyroidism by a 13 V-J model.

This TCR was sampled from a woman between 18 and 29 years old with Graves' hyperthyroidism. The chain uses TRBV20-1 and TRBJ1-5; TRBD1 aligns across 9 bases. The sequenced material came from blood. The CDR3 here is CSASTGGRQPQHF. In nucleotides, the CDR3 is TGCAGTGCTTCCACAGGGGGCCGGCAGCCCCAGCATTTT.